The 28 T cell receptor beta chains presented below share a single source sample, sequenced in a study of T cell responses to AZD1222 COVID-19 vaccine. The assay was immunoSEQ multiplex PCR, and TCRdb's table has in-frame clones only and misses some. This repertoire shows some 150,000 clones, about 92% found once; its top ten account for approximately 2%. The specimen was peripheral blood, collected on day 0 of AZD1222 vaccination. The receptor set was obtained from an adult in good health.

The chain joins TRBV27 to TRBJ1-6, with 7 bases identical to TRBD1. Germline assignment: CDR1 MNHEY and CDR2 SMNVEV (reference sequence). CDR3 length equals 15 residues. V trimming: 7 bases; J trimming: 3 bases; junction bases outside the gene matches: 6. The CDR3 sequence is CASMPGTDYNSPLHF. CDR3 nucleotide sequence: TGTGCCAGCATGCCCGGGACAGACTATAATTCACCCCTCCACTTT.

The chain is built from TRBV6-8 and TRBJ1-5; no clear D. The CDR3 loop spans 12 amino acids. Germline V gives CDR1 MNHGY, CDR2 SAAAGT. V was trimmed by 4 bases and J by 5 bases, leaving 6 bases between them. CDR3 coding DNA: TGTGCCAGCAGTTGGATTTATCAGCCCCAGCATTTT. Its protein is CASSWIYQPQHF.

CDR3 sequence: CASSIESRWGYTF. DNA of the CDR3: TGTGCCAGTAGTATAGAGTCGCGCTGGGGCTACACCTTC. The chain uses TRBV19 and TRBJ1-2; D remains ambiguous. Germline V CDR1 and CDR2: LNHDA, SQIVND (reference sequence). Trimming cost V 0 bases and J 8 bases, with 10 bases left between them. This CDR3 comprises 13 residues.

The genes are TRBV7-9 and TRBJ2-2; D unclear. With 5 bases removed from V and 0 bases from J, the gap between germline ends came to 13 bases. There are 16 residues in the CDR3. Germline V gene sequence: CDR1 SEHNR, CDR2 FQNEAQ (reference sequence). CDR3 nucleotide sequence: TGTGCCAGCAGCCCACACAAGAGACCGAACACCGGGGAGCTGTTTTTT. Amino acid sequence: CASSPHKRPNTGELFF.

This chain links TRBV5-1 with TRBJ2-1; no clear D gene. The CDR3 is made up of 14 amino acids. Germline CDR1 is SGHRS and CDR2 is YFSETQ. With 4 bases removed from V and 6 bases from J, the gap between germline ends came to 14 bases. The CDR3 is CASSLDPSSNEQFF. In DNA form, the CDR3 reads TGCGCCAGCAGCCTGGACCCTTCTAGCAATGAGCAGTTCTTC. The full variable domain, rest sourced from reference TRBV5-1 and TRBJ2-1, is KAGVTQTPRYLIKTRGQQVTLSCSPISGHRSVSWYQQTPGQGLQFLFEYFSETQRNKGNFPGRFSGRQFSNSRSEMNVSTLELGDSALYLCASSLDPSSNEQFFGPGTRLTVL.

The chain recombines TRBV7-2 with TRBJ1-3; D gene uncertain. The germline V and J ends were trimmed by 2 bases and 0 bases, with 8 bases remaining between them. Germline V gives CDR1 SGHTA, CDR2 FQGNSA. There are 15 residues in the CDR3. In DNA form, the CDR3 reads TGTGCCAGCAGCTTAAGGCGGTCCTCTGGAAACACCATATATTTT. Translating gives CASSLRRSSGNTIYF. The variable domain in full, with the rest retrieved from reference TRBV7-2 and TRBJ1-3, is GAGVSQSPSNKVTEKGKDVELRCDPISGHTALYWYRQSLGQGLEFLIYFQGNSAPDKSGLPSDRFSAERTGGSVSTLTIQRTQQEDSAVYLCASSLRRSSGNTIYFGEGSWLTVV.

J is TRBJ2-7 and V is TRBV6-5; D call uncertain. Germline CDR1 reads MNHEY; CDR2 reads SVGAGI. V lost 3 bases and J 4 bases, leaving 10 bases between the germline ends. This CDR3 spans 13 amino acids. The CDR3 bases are TGTGCCAGCAGTTATGGGGTTGGTTACGAGCAGTACTTC. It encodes CASSYGVGYEQYF.

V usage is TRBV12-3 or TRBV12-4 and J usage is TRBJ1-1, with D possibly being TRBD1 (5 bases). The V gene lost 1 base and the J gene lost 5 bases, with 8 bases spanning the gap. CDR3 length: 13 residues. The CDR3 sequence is CASSLVGETEAFF. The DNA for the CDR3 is TGTGCCAGCAGTTTAGTAGGGGAGACTGAAGCTTTCTTT.

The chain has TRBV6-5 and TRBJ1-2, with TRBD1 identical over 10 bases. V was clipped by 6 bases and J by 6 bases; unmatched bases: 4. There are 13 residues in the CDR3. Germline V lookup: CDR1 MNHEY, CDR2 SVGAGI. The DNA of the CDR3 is TGTGCCAGCAGACCCGGGACAGGGGATGGCTACACCTTC. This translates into CASRPGTGDGYTF.

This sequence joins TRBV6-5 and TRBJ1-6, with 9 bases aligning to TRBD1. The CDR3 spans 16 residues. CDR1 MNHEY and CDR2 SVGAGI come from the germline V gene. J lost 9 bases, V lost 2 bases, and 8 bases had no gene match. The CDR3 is CASSYRGGTGPSPLHF. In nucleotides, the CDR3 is TGTGCCAGCAGTTACCGGGGGGGGACAGGGCCTTCACCCCTCCACTTT.

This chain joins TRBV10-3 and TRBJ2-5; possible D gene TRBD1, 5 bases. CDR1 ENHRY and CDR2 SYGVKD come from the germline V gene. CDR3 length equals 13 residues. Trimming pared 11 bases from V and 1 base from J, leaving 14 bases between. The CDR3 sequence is CASAGAVQETQYF. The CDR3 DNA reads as TGTGCCTCTGCTGGGGCAGTCCAAGAGACCCAGTACTTC.

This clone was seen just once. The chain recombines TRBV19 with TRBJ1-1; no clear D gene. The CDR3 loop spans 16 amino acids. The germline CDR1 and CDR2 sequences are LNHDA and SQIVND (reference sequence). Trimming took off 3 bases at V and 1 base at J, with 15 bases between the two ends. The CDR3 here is CASSMAQLKKNTEAFF. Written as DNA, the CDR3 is TGTGCCAGTAGTATGGCGCAGCTAAAGAAGAACACTGAAGCTTTCTTT.

This chain's CDR3 is CASSIKPQAGNEQFF. CDR3 in DNA: TGTGCCAGCAGCATAAAACCACAGGCGGGCAATGAGCAGTTCTTC. The chain combines TRBV7-9 with TRBJ2-1; D is possibly TRBD1 or TRBD2 (5 bases each). The CDR3 runs 15 residues. Between the trimmed V and J ends, which lost 5 bases and 6 bases, there was a span of 17 bases. Germline V CDR1 and CDR2: SEHNR, FQNEAQ (reference sequence). Full variable domain (outside the CDR3, taken from reference TRBV7-9 and TRBJ2-1): DTGVSQNPRHKITKRGQNVTFRCDPISEHNRLYWYRQTLGQGPEFLTYFQNEAQLEKSRLLSDRFSAERPKGSFSTLEIQRTEQGDSAMYLCASSIKPQAGNEQFFGPGTRLTVL.

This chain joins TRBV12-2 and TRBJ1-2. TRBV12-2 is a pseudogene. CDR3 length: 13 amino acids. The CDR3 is CASRRSRRYGYTF. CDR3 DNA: TGTGCAAGTCGCCGGTCCAGACGCTATGGCTACACCTTC.

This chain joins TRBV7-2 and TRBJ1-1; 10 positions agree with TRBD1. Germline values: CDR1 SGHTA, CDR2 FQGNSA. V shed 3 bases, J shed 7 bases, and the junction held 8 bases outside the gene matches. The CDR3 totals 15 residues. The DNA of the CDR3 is TGTGCCAGCAGCTTGGGGTCGACAGGGGGCTTTGAAGCTTTCTTT. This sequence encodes CASSLGSTGGFEAFF. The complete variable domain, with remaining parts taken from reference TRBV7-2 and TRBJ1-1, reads GAGVSQSPSNKVTEKGKDVELRCDPISGHTALYWYRQSLGQGLEFLIYFQGNSAPDKSGLPSDRFSAERTGGSVSTLTIQRTQQEDSAVYLCASSLGSTGGFEAFFGQGTRLTVV.

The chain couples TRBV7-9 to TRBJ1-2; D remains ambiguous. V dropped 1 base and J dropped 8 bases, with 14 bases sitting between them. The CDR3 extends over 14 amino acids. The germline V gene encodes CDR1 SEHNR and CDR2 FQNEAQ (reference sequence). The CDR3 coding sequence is TGTGCCAGCAGCTTAGAAACCGCCCCGGCGGGCTACACCTTC. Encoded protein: CASSLETAPAGYTF.

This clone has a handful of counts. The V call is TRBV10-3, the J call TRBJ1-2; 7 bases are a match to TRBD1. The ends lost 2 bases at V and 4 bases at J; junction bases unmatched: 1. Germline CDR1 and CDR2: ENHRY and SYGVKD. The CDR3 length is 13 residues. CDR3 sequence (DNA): TGTGCCATCAGTGAGGGGGACAGCTATGGCTACACCTTC. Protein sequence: CAISEGDSYGYTF.

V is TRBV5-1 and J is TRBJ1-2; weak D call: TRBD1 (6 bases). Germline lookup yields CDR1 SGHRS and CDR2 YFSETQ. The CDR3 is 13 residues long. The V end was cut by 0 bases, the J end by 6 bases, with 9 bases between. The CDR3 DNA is TGCGCCAGCAGCTTGGCTGGACAGAATGGCTACACCTTC. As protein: CASSLAGQNGYTF.

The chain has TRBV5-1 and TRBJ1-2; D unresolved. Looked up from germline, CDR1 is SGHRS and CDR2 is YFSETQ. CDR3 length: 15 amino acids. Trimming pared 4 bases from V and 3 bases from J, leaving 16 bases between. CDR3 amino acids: CASSTGLPPDYGYTF. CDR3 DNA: TGCGCCAGCAGCACCGGACTTCCCCCTGACTATGGCTACACCTTC.

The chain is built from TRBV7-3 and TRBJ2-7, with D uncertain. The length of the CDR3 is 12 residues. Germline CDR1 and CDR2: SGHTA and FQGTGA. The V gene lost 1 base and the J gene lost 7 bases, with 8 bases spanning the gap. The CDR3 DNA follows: TGTGCCAGCAGCTTAAGCGGTACAGAGCAGTACTTC. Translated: CASSLSGTEQYF.

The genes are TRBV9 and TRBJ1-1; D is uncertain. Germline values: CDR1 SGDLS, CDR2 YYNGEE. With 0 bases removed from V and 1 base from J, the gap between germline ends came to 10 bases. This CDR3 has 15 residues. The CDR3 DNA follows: TGTGCCAGCAGCGTAGACGGACGGAAGAACACTGAAGCTTTCTTT. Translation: CASSVDGRKNTEAFF. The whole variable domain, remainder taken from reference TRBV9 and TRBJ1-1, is DSGVTQTPKHLITATGQRVTLRCSPRSGDLSVYWYQQSLDQGLQFLIQYYNGEERAKGNILERFSAQQFPDLHSELNLSSLELGDSALYFCASSVDGRKNTEAFFGQGTRLTVV.

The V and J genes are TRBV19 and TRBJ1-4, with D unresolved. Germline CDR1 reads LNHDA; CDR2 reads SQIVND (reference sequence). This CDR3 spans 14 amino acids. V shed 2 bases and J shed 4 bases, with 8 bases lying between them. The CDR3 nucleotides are TGTGCCAGTAGTATAAGACTGAATAATGAAAAACTGTTTTTT. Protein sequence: CASSIRLNNEKLFF.

CDR3 sequence: CASSLKQGAVNEQFF. The CDR3 DNA is TGTGCCAGCAGCTTAAAACAGGGGGCAGTCAATGAGCAGTTCTTC. The rearrangement links TRBV7-9 to TRBJ2-1, with 9 bases identical to TRBD1. This CDR3 is built from 15 residues. Germline lookup yields CDR1 SEHNR and CDR2 FQNEAQ (reference sequence). The V segment lost 2 bases and the J segment 6 bases; nucleotides outside the gene matches: 5.

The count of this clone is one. CDR3 DNA sequence: TGTGCCACCAGCGCGCCTTATGAAGGGGGCACAGATACGCAGTATTTT. This gives the protein CATSAPYEGGTDTQYF. This chain links TRBV15 with TRBJ2-3; D may be TRBD1 (5 bases). Germline-derived CDR1 and CDR2 are LNHNV and YYDKDF (reference sequence). The CDR3 sequence is 16 residues long. The V end lost 5 bases, the J end lost 1 base, and 16 bases lay between the germline ends.

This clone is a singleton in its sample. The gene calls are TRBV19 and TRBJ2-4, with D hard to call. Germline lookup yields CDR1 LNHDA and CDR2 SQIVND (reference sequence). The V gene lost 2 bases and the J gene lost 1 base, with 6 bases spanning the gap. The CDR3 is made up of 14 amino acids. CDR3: CASSILVAKNIQYF. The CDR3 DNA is TGTGCCAGTAGTATATTGGTGGCCAAAAACATTCAGTACTTC.

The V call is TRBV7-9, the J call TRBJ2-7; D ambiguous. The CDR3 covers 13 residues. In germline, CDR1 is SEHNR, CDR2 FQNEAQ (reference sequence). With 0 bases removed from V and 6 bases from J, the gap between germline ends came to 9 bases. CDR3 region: CASSLAQGGEQYF. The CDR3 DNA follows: TGTGCCAGCAGCTTAGCCCAAGGTGGCGAGCAGTACTTC.

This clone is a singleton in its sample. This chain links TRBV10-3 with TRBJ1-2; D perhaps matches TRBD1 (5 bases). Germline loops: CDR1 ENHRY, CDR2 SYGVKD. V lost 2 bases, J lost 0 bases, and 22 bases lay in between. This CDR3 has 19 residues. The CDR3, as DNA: TGTGCCATCAGTGAGCCCCCGGGACGGCAAGTGGGGACTAACTATGGCTACACCTTC. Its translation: CAISEPPGRQVGTNYGYTF.

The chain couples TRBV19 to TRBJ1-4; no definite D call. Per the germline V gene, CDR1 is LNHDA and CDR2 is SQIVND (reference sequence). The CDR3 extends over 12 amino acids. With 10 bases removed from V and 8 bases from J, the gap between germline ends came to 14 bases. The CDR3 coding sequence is TGTGCCACCTCCCGAGGGAAGGAAAAACTGTTTTTT. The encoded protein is CATSRGKEKLFF.